This T cell receptor beta chain was retrieved from a study of blood T cell repertoires in COVID-19. Overall study: Italy, Spain and the United States were the sources of the convalescent and acute COVID-19 samples. PBMCs, B-cell-depleted T cells, or T cells were the source of the cDNA or gDNA that made up the material.

The CDR3 runs to 18 residues. The germline V gene encodes CDR1 SNHLY and CDR2 FYNNEI. V lost 6 bases to trimming and J lost 6 bases, with 27 bases between them. Per the authors' pipeline: Quantification of nucleated cells was approximated via reference gene primer amplification. Generated by immunoSEQ multiplex PCR, the TCRdb table keeps only in-frame clones and is missing some. V, J and clone size reflect that table, while D and trimming were determined from the DNA. The sample includes about 200,000 clones, 80% to 90% of them seen just once. The sample was peripheral blood. The chain is built from TRBV2 and TRBJ2-1, with D perhaps matching TRBD2 (6 bases). This TCR was sampled from a woman aged 70 to 79 with active or convalescent COVID-19. CDR3 nucleotides: TGTGCCAGCAGGAGGAGGGGCTCGGTCTCTTCTCCTCTCAATGAGCAGTTCTTC. Translating gives CASRRRGSVSSPLNEQFF.